These 20 T cell receptor beta chains were sequenced from one sample in a study of neurological immune-mediated disorders (dated by TCRdb to 2018 to 2020). The receptor library was made with 5' RACE. Instrument on record: Illumina HiSeq 2500. TCRdb reran the public reads through fastp at Q25 and MiXCR, keeping productive beta chains. CDR3 protein sequences are deduplicated, and each keeps its most common genes and DNA. The sample data list some 26,000 distinct CDR3 sequences, and roughly 6.7% of these were observed just once. The ten largest clones add up to more than 8.5% of the sample. Sequences were obtained from PBMCs. Source of these receptors: a woman aged 50 to 60 in good health.

This clonotype showed up many times. V is TRBV20-1 and J is TRBJ1-2, with D tentatively TRBD1 (5 bases). The ends were cut back, 4 bases at V and 0 bases at J, with 15 bases in the middle. Germline V gives CDR1 DFQATT, CDR2 SNEGSKA (reference sequence). This CDR3 has 15 residues. CDR3 nucleotides: TGCAGTGCTACTCGCGGGACCCAGGCTAACTATGGCTACACCTTC. As protein: CSATRGTQANYGYTF.

The chain recombines TRBV11-2 with TRBJ1-6, with D hard to call. This CDR3 comprises 15 residues. Trimming took 3 bases from V and 7 from J, leaving 13 bases between them. Germline V gene sequence: CDR1 SGHAT, CDR2 FQNNGV. The CDR3 reads CASSFGPTINSPLHF. For the CDR3, the DNA is TGTGCCAGCAGCTTTGGACCGACGATAAATTCACCCCTCCACTTT. Drawing the rest from reference TRBV11-2 and TRBJ1-6, the complete variable domain is EAGVAQSPRYKIIEKRQSVAFWCNPISGHATLYWYQQILGQGPKLLIQFQNNGVVDDSQLPKDRFSAERLKGVDSTLKIQPAKLEDSAVYLCASSFGPTINSPLHFGNGTRLTVT.

This rearrangement joins TRBV7-2 to TRBJ1-3, with TRBD1 as a possible D gene (6 bases). The V and J ends lost 3 bases and 8 bases respectively, with 14 bases between them. The CDR3 covers 14 residues. Germline V gene data show CDR1 as SGHTA and CDR2 as FQGNSA. The CDR3 loop reads CASSFSDRTYTIYF. The CDR3 DNA follows: TGTGCCAGCAGCTTTAGCGACAGGACATACACCATATATTTT.

This clonotype has a handful of counts. This could be a read error, since a much larger clone is one nucleotide away. This chain joins TRBV7-2 and TRBJ2-3, with D maybe TRBD1 (5 bases). Germline loops: CDR1 SGHTA, CDR2 FQGNSA. The CDR3 runs to 12 residues. Trimming stripped 5 bases from V and 7 bases from J, with 10 bases between. The DNA of the CDR3 is TGTGCCAGCAGCACAGACAGTAATACGCAGTATTTT. Translation gives CASSTDSNTQYF.

This clonotype was picked up many times. The genes are TRBV20-1 and TRBJ2-1, with 8 bases that match TRBD2. Germline loops: CDR1 DFQATT, CDR2 SNEGSKA (reference sequence). This CDR3 is 11 amino acids long. Here the CDR3 DNA reads TGCAGGACTGGACTAGCCGATGAGCAGTTCTTC. Amino acid sequence: CRTGLADEQFF.

There are many counts of this clonotype. The chain combines TRBV20-1 with TRBJ2-5; D gene unclear. Germline V gene data show CDR1 as DFQATT and CDR2 as SNEGSKA (reference sequence). This CDR3 has 12 residues. Trimming took off 6 bases at V and 2 bases at J, with 10 bases between the two ends. CDR3 region: CSAERSQETQYF. CDR3 DNA: TGCAGTGCCGAACGCAGTCAAGAGACCCAGTACTTC.

In this sample, this clonotype turned up many times. The V call is TRBV20-1, the J call TRBJ2-1; 8 bases match TRBD2. Germline V gives CDR1 DFQATT, CDR2 SNEGSKA (reference sequence). The CDR3 is made up of 16 amino acids. V lost 6 bases to trimming and J lost 8 bases; unmatched junction nucleotides: 18. The chain's CDR3 is CSAPRAGAKTVYEQFF. The CDR3 nucleotides read TGCAGTGCCCCGCGAGCGGGGGCTAAAACGGTATATGAGCAGTTCTTC.

The sample holds many counts of this clonotype. The chain uses TRBV7-8 and TRBJ1-1; unclear D gene. Germline V gene sequence: CDR1 SGHVS, CDR2 FQNEAQ. The CDR3 runs 13 residues. Deletions cut 5 bases from V and 2 bases from J, with 9 bases between. This CDR3 is CASSPNLNTEAFF. The CDR3 DNA follows: TGTGCCAGCAGCCCCAACCTCAACACTGAAGCTTTCTTT.

The chain uses TRBV3-1 and TRBJ2-7; D is unresolved. This CDR3 contains 11 residues. Germline CDR1 LGHDT, CDR2 YNNKEL (reference sequence). Trimming took 5 bases from V and 1 from J, leaving 3 bases between them. The CDR3 nucleotides are TGTGCCAGCAGCGGGTCCTACGAGCAGTACTTC. Amino acids: CASSGSYEQYF.

At least ten counts were recorded for this clonotype. Relative to the germline gene, one junction end is altered; a read error may explain this. V is TRBV7-2 and J is TRBJ2-1, with 11 bases matching TRBD2. Germline lookup yields CDR1 SGHTA and CDR2 FQGNSA. The CDR3 is made up of 13 amino acids. Written as DNA, the CDR3 is TGTGCCAGCAGCTCCTTTGGGACTAGCGGTTCCCACTTC. Its translation: CASSSFGTSGSHF.

This clonotype was observed many times. J is TRBJ2-2 and V is TRBV15, with a possible D match to TRBD1 (6 bases). The CDR3 is made up of 16 amino acids. Germline values: CDR1 LNHNV, CDR2 YYDKDF (reference sequence). V lost 3 bases to trimming and J lost 3 bases, with 14 bases between them. The CDR3 DNA sequence: TGTGCCACCAGCAGGGGGGCCTCCCGAGACACCGGGGAGCTGTTTTTT. Its protein is CATSRGASRDTGELFF.

This clonotype was seen repeatedly, ten times or more. This chain connects TRBV10-3 to TRBJ2-4; tentative D call: TRBD1 (6 bases). The CDR3 is 14 residues long. Deletions cut 2 bases from V and 5 bases from J, with 10 bases between. Germline lookup yields CDR1 ENHRY and CDR2 SYGVKD. CDR3 in amino acids: CAISERQGQNIQYF. In nucleotides, the CDR3 is TGTGCCATCAGTGAGAGGCAGGGGCAAAACATTCAGTACTTC.

Many counts were recorded for this clonotype. J is TRBJ1-2 and V is TRBV7-9; TRBD1 matches 11 bases. Looked up from germline, CDR1 is SEHNR and CDR2 is FQNEAQ (reference sequence). The CDR3 runs to 16 residues. The junction had 7 bases not matched to a gene; V was cut back by 0 bases and J by 7 bases. CDR3 coding DNA: TGTGCCAGCAGCTTAGCCCTAGGACAGGGGGCGTTTGGCTACACCTTC. Residues: CASSLALGQGAFGYTF.

This clonotype was counted ten times or more. V and J are TRBV20-1 and TRBJ2-1; TRBD1 aligns across 12 bases. The germline V gene has CDR1 DFQATT and CDR2 SNEGSKA (reference sequence). This CDR3 spans 14 amino acids. The V segment lost 5 bases and the J segment 7 bases; nucleotides outside the gene matches: 6. CDR3 in amino acids: CSAPRDRGLNEQFF. CDR3 nucleotide sequence: TGCAGTGCTCCCCGGGACAGGGGGCTTAATGAGCAGTTCTTC.

This clonotype was counted at least ten times. The V call is TRBV6-5, the J call TRBJ2-3, with D perhaps assigned TRBD1 or TRBD2 (5 bases each). V was pared by 0 bases and J by 2 bases, with 9 bases between. The germline V gene has CDR1 MNHEY and CDR2 SVGAGI. This CDR3 has 15 residues. In DNA form, the CDR3 reads TGTGCCAGCAGTTACTCCGACGGGACCACAGATACGCAGTATTTT. Its protein is CASSYSDGTTDTQYF.

This clonotype was counted at least ten times. This sequence joins TRBV4-3 and TRBJ2-7, with 9 bases identical to TRBD1. Germline V gives CDR1 LGHNA, CDR2 YSLEER. The CDR3 is made up of 15 amino acids. V shed 3 bases and J 1 base; nucleotides not matched to a gene: 4. The CDR3 DNA follows: TGCGCCAGCAGCCATTTCGGGACAGGGTCCTACGAGCAGTACTTC. Its translation: CASSHFGTGSYEQYF.

This clonotype was seen ten or more times. The gene calls are TRBV12-3 or TRBV12-4 and TRBJ1-5; D unclear. There are 12 residues in the CDR3. The V and J ends lost 7 bases and 0 bases respectively, with 4 bases between them. In DNA form, the CDR3 reads TGTGCCAGCACTAATAGCAATCAGCCCCAGCATTTT. Amino acid sequence: CASTNSNQPQHF.

There are many counts of this clonotype. The chain combines TRBV12-3 or TRBV12-4 with TRBJ2-3, with 7 bases fitting TRBD1. Trimming at V came to 5 bases and at J to 2 bases, leaving 10 bases not matched to a gene. This CDR3 comprises 16 residues. The CDR3 spells CASSPYRQGYTDTQYF. In nucleotides, the CDR3 is TGTGCCAGCAGTCCTTATCGACAGGGATACACAGATACGCAGTATTTT.

This clonotype came up many times. The chain links TRBV5-1 to TRBJ2-7; D is possibly TRBD2 (5 bases). The germline V gene has CDR1 SGHRS and CDR2 YFSETQ. V was cut by 5 bases and J by 3 bases, with 9 bases left in between. The CDR3 is made up of 12 amino acids. CDR3 region: CASSRDGYEQYF. DNA for the CDR3: TGCGCCAGCAGTCGGGATGGCTACGAGCAGTACTTC.

This clonotype was counted at least ten times. This chain links TRBV6-1 with TRBJ2-7, with TRBD1 as a possible D gene (6 bases). V shed 2 bases and J shed 5 bases, with 16 bases lying between them. The CDR3 has 15 residues. Germline assignment: CDR1 MNHNS and CDR2 SASEGT. The CDR3 here is CASSENIGQKNEQYF. CDR3 bases: TGTGCCAGCAGTGAAAATATCGGACAGAAAAACGAGCAGTACTTC.